Presented here are 26 T cell receptor beta chains from one specimen sequenced in a study of shared clonotypes between healthy human individuals. Sequencing used immunoSEQ multiplex PCR; TCRdb keeps in-frame clones, though not all of them. This table holds a few million clones, roughly 95% found once. The sequencing sample was made of naive CD4+ T cells sorted from blood. As to subset: CD45RA+ positively selected. These receptors originate from a man between 18 and 35 years old in good health.

The chain links TRBV5-5 to TRBJ2-5; no definite D call. The CDR3 contains 14 residues. Germline values: CDR1 SGHKS, CDR2 YYEKEE (reference sequence). Trimming took off 6 bases at V and 5 bases at J, with 17 bases between the two ends. CDR3 protein: CASTDGPDYETQYF. Written as DNA, the CDR3 is TGTGCCAGCACCGACGGGCCGGATTATGAGACCCAGTACTTC.

The rearrangement joins TRBV11-2 to TRBJ1-5; D unclear. CDR3 size: 13 residues. V lost 4 bases, J lost 7 bases, and 11 bases lay in between. In germline, CDR1 is SGHAT, CDR2 FQNNGV. The CDR3, as DNA: TGTGCCAGCAGCTCCGACGGAGGACAGCCCCAGCATTTT. Its translation is CASSSDGGQPQHF.

V and J are TRBV5-1 and TRBJ1-4; D is unresolved. CDR3 length: 17 amino acids. CDR1 SGHRS and CDR2 YFSETQ come from the germline V gene. V was cut by 5 bases and J by 8 bases, with 25 bases left in between. The CDR3 DNA is TGCGCCAGCAGAGCTACCCCGACGTCGACGGGAAAAGAAAAACTGTTTTTT. It yields the protein CASRATPTSTGKEKLFF.

The chain has TRBV28 and TRBJ2-2; D unresolved. This CDR3 spans 14 amino acids. The V and J ends lost 1 base and 4 bases respectively, with 7 bases between them. Germline V lookup: CDR1 MDHEN, CDR2 SYDVKM. This chain's CDR3 is CASSLLSFTGELFF. In DNA form, the CDR3 reads TGTGCCAGCAGTTTATTATCTTTCACCGGGGAGCTGTTTTTT. Full variable domain (rest looked up from reference TRBV28 and TRBJ2-2): DVKVTQSSRYLVKRTGEKVFLECVQDMDHENMFWYRQDPGLGLRLIYFSYDVKMKEKGDIPEGYSVSREKKERFSLILESASTNQTSMYLCASSLLSFTGELFFGEGSRLTVL.

This sequence joins TRBV25-1 and TRBJ2-7; TRBD2 agrees at 10 bases. The CDR3 is made up of 16 amino acids. Germline V lookup: CDR1 MGHDK, CDR2 SYGVNS. The V segment lost 0 bases and the J segment 2 bases; nucleotides outside the gene matches: 4. CDR3 sequence (DNA): TGTGCCAGCAGTGAATACGCAGCGGGAGGGCCCTACGAGCAGTACTTC. Residues: CASSEYAAGGPYEQYF.

This clone appeared once. The rearrangement links TRBV25-1 to TRBJ1-2; weak D call: TRBD1 (6 bases). CDR1 and CDR2 (germline): MGHDK, SYGVNS. V was shortened by 3 bases and J by 6 bases, with 8 bases between the two germline ends. The CDR3 sequence is 12 residues long. Here the CDR3 reads CASSDRGNGYTF. DNA for the CDR3: TGTGCCAGCAGTGACAGGGGAAATGGCTACACCTTC.

V gene TRBV30 combines with J gene TRBJ2-7, with D possibly being TRBD1 or TRBD2 (6 bases each). The CDR3 runs 15 residues. Between the trimmed V and J ends, which lost 0 bases and 4 bases, there was a span of 16 bases. The germline V gene has CDR1 GTSNPN and CDR2 SVGIG (reference sequence). CDR3 coding DNA: TGTGCCTGGAGTGTACCAAGGAGGGGGATATACGAGCAGTACTTC. It encodes CAWSVPRRGIYEQYF. Complete variable domain (other parts from reference TRBV30 and TRBJ2-7): SQTIHQWPATLVQPVGSPLSLECTVEGTSNPNLYWYRQAAGRGLQLLFYSVGIGQISSEVPQNLSASRPQDRQFILSSKKLLLSDSGFYLCAWSVPRRGIYEQYFGPGTRLTVT.

This clone was detected once. CDR3 nucleotides: TGTGCCAGCAGCTTAACCCCCCTTAGGGGGACAAGGAACACCGGGGAGCTGTTTTTT. Its translation is CASSLTPLRGTRNTGELFF. V gene TRBV7-3 combines with J gene TRBJ2-2, with D perhaps matching TRBD1 (6 bases). CDR1 and CDR2 (germline): SGHTA, FQGTGA. V was shortened by 0 bases and J by 1 base, with 18 bases between the two germline ends. The CDR3 extends over 19 amino acids.

The CDR3 loop reads CASRPSRGYGYTF. DNA of the CDR3: TGTGCCAGCCGGCCCTCTCGAGGCTATGGCTACACCTTC. The gene calls are TRBV2 and TRBJ1-2, with D unresolved. Looked up from germline, CDR1 is SNHLY and CDR2 is FYNNEI. Trimming removed 8 bases from V and 4 bases from J, with 14 bases in between. The CDR3 spans 13 residues.

The count of this clone is one. The chain links TRBV6-5 to TRBJ2-7; tentative D call: TRBD2 (6 bases). CDR1 is MNHEY, CDR2 SVGAGI, per germline. There are 14 residues in the CDR3. V gave up 2 bases and J gave up 2 bases, with 10 bases separating them. CDR3 DNA sequence: TGTGCCAGCAGTTACGACCCGGGGGCCTACGAGCAGTACTTC. It translates to CASSYDPGAYEQYF.

The chain recombines TRBV10-1 with TRBJ1-1; no firm D call. Germline V gene sequence: CDR1 WNHNN, CDR2 SYGVQD (reference sequence). Between the trimmed V and J ends, which lost 0 bases and 6 bases, there was a span of 8 bases. This CDR3 region has 13 residues. The CDR3 protein is CASSESGMAEAFF. CDR3 DNA sequence: TGCGCCAGCAGTGAGTCAGGGATGGCTGAAGCTTTCTTT.

V gene TRBV19 combines with J gene TRBJ2-4, with 7 bases matching TRBD2. Germline CDR1 LNHDA, CDR2 SQIVND (reference sequence). Trimming removed 7 bases from V and 0 bases from J; junction bases left unmatched: 6. This CDR3 has 15 residues. CDR3 nucleotide sequence: TGTGCCAGTACCCAGGGAGGGTTAGCCAAAAACATTCAGTACTTC. Translation gives CASTQGGLAKNIQYF.

V gene TRBV28 combines with J gene TRBJ2-5, with D uncertain. The CDR3 contains 14 residues. Trimming removed 1 base from V and 4 bases from J, with 10 bases in between. CDR1 and CDR2 from the germline V gene are MDHEN and SYDVKM. DNA for the CDR3: TGTGCCAGCAGTTTATTGCCAACAGTAGAGACCCAGTACTTC. It yields the protein CASSLLPTVETQYF. Combining the CDR3 with reference TRBV28 and TRBJ2-5 gives the whole variable domain DVKVTQSSRYLVKRTGEKVFLECVQDMDHENMFWYRQDPGLGLRLIYFSYDVKMKEKGDIPEGYSVSREKKERFSLILESASTNQTSMYLCASSLLPTVETQYFGPGTRLLVL.

Points on this clone: Other nucleotide sequences in the sample specify the same CDR3. The chain carries TRBV5-1 and TRBJ2-7; perhaps TRBD2 as D (6 bases). CDR1 and CDR2 from the germline V gene are SGHRS and YFSETQ. V was trimmed by 5 bases and J by 3 bases, leaving 9 bases between them. This CDR3 comprises 12 residues. CDR3 coding DNA: TGCGCCAGCAGTACGGGGGACTACGAGCAGTACTTC. Translated: CASSTGDYEQYF.

This clone was seen once. The chain has TRBV13 and TRBJ1-1; D unclear. The germline V gene has CDR1 PRHDT and CDR2 FYEKMQ (reference sequence). This CDR3 comprises 14 residues. V shed 5 bases and J shed 2 bases, with 12 bases lying between them. The DNA of the CDR3 is TGTGCCAGCAGCCCACACCCGGGAAACACTGAAGCTTTCTTT. It is translated as CASSPHPGNTEAFF.

This rearrangement joins TRBV5-1 to TRBJ1-5, with D unresolved. This CDR3 comprises 13 residues. V gave up 0 bases and J gave up 11 bases, with 12 bases separating them. CDR1 is SGHRS and CDR2 is YFSETQ in the germline V gene. The CDR3 DNA reads as TGCGCCAGCAGCTTGGATTCGGCGGCGGCCCAGCATTTT. Protein product: CASSLDSAAAQHF.

V usage is TRBV29-1 and J usage is TRBJ1-2; the D gene is possibly TRBD1 (5 bases). This CDR3 contains 12 residues. V was cut by 7 bases and J by 8 bases, with 17 bases left in between. Germline V gene sequence: CDR1 SQVTM, CDR2 ANQGSEA. The CDR3 reads CSARQPQQGYTF. The CDR3 region has the DNA TGCAGCGCCCGACAGCCTCAGCAGGGCTACACCTTC.

This clone was seen a few times. This chain uses TRBV27 with TRBJ1-5; tentative D call: TRBD1 (5 bases). This CDR3 is built from 12 residues. V was cut by 3 bases and J by 7 bases, with 7 bases left in between. CDR1 MNHEY and CDR2 SMNVEV come from the germline V gene (reference sequence). CDR3 DNA sequence: TGTGCCAGCAGTTTCGCAGGGCAGCCCCAGCATTTT. This encodes CASSFAGQPQHF.

This chain connects TRBV2 to TRBJ1-5, with TRBD1 identical over 8 bases. The germline CDR1 and CDR2 sequences are SNHLY and FYNNEI. This CDR3 has 14 residues. J lost 5 bases, V lost 4 bases, and 4 bases had no gene match. The CDR3 DNA sequence: TGTGCCAGCAGTGTGGCAGGGGGCGATCAGCCCCAGCATTTT. It codes for CASSVAGGDQPQHF.

The chain couples TRBV5-4 to TRBJ2-7; D unresolved. CDR3 length: 14 amino acids. Looked up from germline, CDR1 is SGHNT and CDR2 is YYREEE (reference sequence). Trimming removed 4 bases from V and 2 bases from J, with 13 bases in between. CDR3 sequence (DNA): TGTGCCAGCAGCCCCGAACCGGCTCCCTACGAGCAGTACTTC. It encodes CASSPEPAPYEQYF.

V and J are TRBV6-5 and TRBJ2-7; 7 bases are a match to TRBD1. V gave up 5 bases and J gave up 4 bases; unmatched junction bases: 11. This CDR3 comprises 15 residues. Germline assignment: CDR1 MNHEY and CDR2 SVGAGI. The CDR3, as DNA: TGTGCCAGCAGTCCGACAGGGCTTCCCGTTTACGAGCAGTACTTC. It is translated as CASSPTGLPVYEQYF.

Only one count was recorded for this clone. The rearrangement links TRBV7-2 to TRBJ2-7; weak D call: TRBD2 (5 bases). The CDR3 runs to 15 residues. Germline lookup yields CDR1 SGHTA and CDR2 FQGNSA. V dropped 1 base and J dropped 2 bases, with 12 bases sitting between them. The CDR3, as DNA: TGTGCCAGCAGCTTAGTCGGCGGGCAGGCCTACGAGCAGTACTTC. Encoded protein: CASSLVGGQAYEQYF.

As regards this clone: Other DNA sequences in the sample encode the same CDR3. The chain combines TRBV28 with TRBJ1-2, with a tentative D call TRBD1 (5 bases). Germline V gene data show CDR1 as MDHEN and CDR2 as SYDVKM. The germline V and J ends were trimmed by 2 bases and 4 bases, with 8 bases remaining between them. The CDR3 has 13 residues. The CDR3: CASSLRGGYGYTF. The CDR3 DNA reads TGTGCCAGCAGTTTAAGGGGTGGCTATGGCTACACCTTC.

The CDR3 nucleotides are TGTGCCTCCGACAGAACTAATAGCAATCAGCCCCAGCATTTT. Its translation is CASDRTNSNQPQHF. The chain recombines TRBV2 with TRBJ1-5; D perhaps matches TRBD1 (5 bases). V gave up 11 bases and J gave up 0 bases, with 14 bases separating them. The germline V gene has CDR1 SNHLY and CDR2 FYNNEI. This CDR3 is 14 amino acids long.

A single count supports this clone. The CDR3 coding sequence is TGCAGCGTTGACAGGCCCAGGGGGCGCGACAATGAGCAGTTCTTC. Translation: CSVDRPRGRDNEQFF. The chain joins TRBV29-1 to TRBJ2-1; TRBD1 matches 8 bases. Germline trimming cut 3 bases from V and 5 bases from J; bases unmatched to any gene: 9. CDR3 length: 15 amino acids. CDR1 and CDR2 from the germline V gene are SQVTM and ANQGSEA.

The chain has TRBV6-5 and TRBJ2-7, with TRBD1 as a possible D gene (5 bases). The V and J ends lost 2 bases and 4 bases respectively, with 9 bases between them. CDR3 length: 13 amino acids. From germline, CDR1 is MNHEY and CDR2 SVGAGI. The CDR3 region has the DNA TGTGCCAGCAGTTACCTGGGGCCGTACGAGCAGTACTTC. Encoded protein: CASSYLGPYEQYF.